The 16 T cell receptor beta chains presented below share a single source sample, sequenced in a study of cytomegalovirus exposure and HLA in healthy donors. Primers: 60 Vbeta forward and 13 Jbeta reverse. TCRdb's table, derived via immunoSEQ multiplex PCR, lists solely in-frame clones and lacks some. The table has around 240,000 clones, around 80% seen once; the top ten hold 5% to 6%. The sequenced sample was PBMCs. These receptors were obtained from a woman aged 40-49 years in good health and CMV-seropositive.

Here the CDR3 reads CASSLAGSNNQPQHF. The CDR3 nucleotides read TGTGCCAGCAGCTTAGCGGGGAGCAACAATCAGCCCCAGCATTTT. The chain carries TRBV7-2 and TRBJ1-5; D gene ambiguous. V shed 0 bases and J shed 3 bases, with 9 bases lying between them. Per the germline V gene, CDR1 is SGHTA and CDR2 is FQGNSA. CDR3 size: 15 residues.

This chain joins TRBV6-1 and TRBJ2-3, with D perhaps TRBD1 (5 bases). The CDR3 extends over 12 amino acids. Germline loops: CDR1 MNHNS, CDR2 SASEGT. Trimming cost V 4 bases and J 4 bases, with 6 bases left between them. CDR3 in DNA: TGTGCCAGCAGTGGGGGCCCAGATACGCAGTATTTT. Its protein is CASSGGPDTQYF.

This rearrangement joins TRBV30 to TRBJ1-2; D possibly corresponds to TRBD1 (6 bases). The germline V and J ends were trimmed by 6 bases and 2 bases, with 13 bases remaining between them. The CDR3 is 13 residues long. Germline values: CDR1 GTSNPN, CDR2 SVGIG (reference sequence). CDR3 DNA sequence: TGTGCCTGCCCCAGGACAGTAAACTATGGCTACACCTTC. Its protein is CACPRTVNYGYTF.

This rearrangement joins TRBV4-3 to TRBJ1-3, with 9 bases matching TRBD1. The V and J ends lost 0 bases and 8 bases, in that order; junction bases with no gene match: 11. The CDR3 is 17 amino acids. Germline CDR1 LGHNA, CDR2 YSLEER. Written as DNA, the CDR3 is TGCGCCAGCAGCCAAGAGCCGCCGGGACAGGGAAGGGACACCATATATTTT. Its translation: CASSQEPPGQGRDTIYF.

The chain carries TRBV5-4 and TRBJ2-1; 12 bases fit TRBD1. This CDR3 contains 17 residues. V lost 3 bases, J lost 8 bases, and 12 bases stayed unmatched. Germline V gene data show CDR1 as SGHNT and CDR2 as YYREEE (reference sequence). The CDR3 region has the DNA TGTGCCAGCAGCTCGGGGGACAGGGGGCTAGGTTGGGATGAGCAGTTCTTC. Amino acids: CASSSGDRGLGWDEQFF.

The V gene is TRBV6-5, the J gene TRBJ1-5, with 9 bases lining up with TRBD1. The CDR3 loop spans 14 amino acids. Germline V gives CDR1 MNHEY, CDR2 SVGAGI. The V gene end was trimmed by 6 bases and the J gene end by 7 bases; junction bases not matched to a gene: 7. CDR3 DNA sequence: TGTGCCAGCAGCCCGGGACAGGGCTTCCAGCCCCAGCATTTT. The encoded protein is CASSPGQGFQPQHF.

The chain combines TRBV19 with TRBJ1-2, with a possible D match to TRBD1 (5 bases). The CDR3 contains 14 residues. Trimming stripped 3 bases from V and 7 bases from J, with 15 bases between. Germline CDR1 is LNHDA and CDR2 is SQIVND (reference sequence). In nucleotides, the CDR3 is TGTGCCAGTAGTATCCGGTCCAGGGAAGGTGGCTACACCTTC. Translated, it gives CASSIRSREGGYTF.

The rearrangement joins TRBV6-5 to TRBJ2-2; 7 positions match TRBD2. V gave up 7 bases and J gave up 3 bases; unmatched junction bases: 5. In germline, CDR1 is MNHEY, CDR2 SVGAGI. This CDR3 is 14 amino acids long. The CDR3 DNA reads TGTGCCAGCAAGAGCGGGACCCACACCGGGGAGCTGTTTTTT. Protein product: CASKSGTHTGELFF.

This chain connects TRBV5-1 to TRBJ1-4, with unresolved D. Germline V lookup: CDR1 SGHRS, CDR2 YFSETQ. V dropped 0 bases and J dropped 3 bases, with 9 bases sitting between them. This CDR3 region has 15 residues. The CDR3 nucleotides read TGCGCCAGCAGCTTGGGAGGGTGGCCTAATGAAAAACTGTTTTTT. Translation: CASSLGGWPNEKLFF.

The gene calls are TRBV7-9 and TRBJ1-1; D remains unclear. The CDR3 is 12 residues long. The germline gives CDR1 SEHNR, CDR2 FQNEAQ (reference sequence). The germline V and J ends were trimmed by 3 bases and 4 bases, with 6 bases remaining between them. The DNA for the CDR3 is TGTGCCAGCAGCTTCGGTAGCACTGAAGCTTTCTTT. This translates into CASSFGSTEAFF.

The chain has TRBV4-1 and TRBJ2-1, with 7 bases lining up with TRBD2. The CDR3 spans 14 residues. Germline-derived CDR1 and CDR2 are MGHRA and YSYEKL. The V and J ends lost 1 base and 8 bases, in that order; junction bases with no gene match: 5. The DNA for the CDR3 is TGCGCCAGCAGCCAAGGAGGGGAGGGGCATGAGCAGTTCTTC. Amino acids: CASSQGGEGHEQFF.

V gene TRBV30 combines with J gene TRBJ2-6; D is perhaps TRBD1 (5 bases). The CDR3 is 21 residues long. CDR1 and CDR2 from the germline V gene are GTSNPN and SVGIG (reference sequence). With 6 bases removed from V and 0 bases from J, the gap between germline ends came to 30 bases. DNA of the CDR3: TGTGCCTGCCCTTCGACTTATATAGGGGAATTCTTTTTCTCTGGGGCCAACGTCCTGACTTTC. It translates to CACPSTYIGEFFFSGANVLTF.

As regards this clone: At one boundary the junction diverges from the germline segment, which might be a read error. This chain links TRBV7-9 with TRBJ2-5; 8 bases align to TRBD2. Germline assignment: CDR1 SEHNR and CDR2 FQNEAQ (reference sequence). The CDR3 is 13 residues long. The CDR3 is CSSKYGREETQYF. CDR3 coding DNA: TGTTCCAGCAAGTACGGGAGGGAAGAGACCCAGTACTTC. The whole variable domain, filled in from reference TRBV7-9 and TRBJ2-5, reads DTGVSQNPRHKITKRGQNVTFRCDPISEHNRLYWYRQTLGQGPEFLTYFQNEAQLEKSRLLSDRFSAERPKGSFSTLEIQRTEQGDSAMYLCSSKYGREETQYFGPGTRLLVL.

The gene calls are TRBV5-6 and TRBJ1-4, with 8 bases lining up with TRBD1. V dropped 3 bases and J dropped 6; count of bases not matched to a gene: 4. CDR3 size: 14 residues. CDR1 is SGHDT, CDR2 YYEEEE, per germline. CDR3 residues: CASSSWTGYEKLFF. The CDR3, as DNA: TGTGCCAGCAGCTCTTGGACAGGGTATGAAAAACTGTTTTTT. The complete variable domain, with remaining parts taken from reference TRBV5-6 and TRBJ1-4, reads DAGVTQSPTHLIKTRGQQVTLRCSPKSGHDTVSWYQQALGQGPQFIFQYYEEEERQRGNFPDRFSGHQFPNYSSELNVNALLLGDSALYLCASSSWTGYEKLFFGSGTQLSVL.

This rearrangement joins TRBV12-1 to TRBJ2-1; the table's TRBD2 call for D was not verified on the DNA. TRBV12-1 is labeled a pseudogene. The CDR3 contains 16 residues. This chain's CDR3 is CASTPPGCNYQNEQFF. As DNA, the CDR3 is TGTGCCAGCACCCCCCCCGGGTGCAACTACCAGAATGAGCAGTTCTTC.

The V and J genes are TRBV19 and TRBJ1-5, with D unresolved. The CDR3 is made up of 15 amino acids. The V gene lost 4 bases and the J gene lost 1 base, with 11 bases spanning the gap. Looked up from germline, CDR1 is LNHDA and CDR2 is SQIVND (reference sequence). CDR3 nucleotides: TGTGCCAGTAGTACAAACACCGGGAGCAATCAGCCCCAGCATTTT. Protein: CASSTNTGSNQPQHF.